This T cell receptor beta chain comes out of a study of blood T cell repertoires in COVID-19. Using immunoSEQ multiplex PCR, the repertoire was profiled, and TCRdb retains in-frame clones only, with some absent. The table lists approximately 140,000 clones, around 89% of them singletons. This TCR derives from a man over 45 with active or convalescent COVID-19. The material sequenced was peripheral blood.

The CDR3 is CASRPGQGSNQPQHF. The DNA of the CDR3 is TGTGCCAGCAGACCCGGACAGGGGAGCAATCAGCCCCAGCATTTT. The chain uses TRBV7-8 and TRBJ1-5, with 9 bases lining up with TRBD1. Trimming took 6 bases from V and 1 from J; bases not matched to a gene: 4. CDR3 length: 15 amino acids. Germline V CDR1 and CDR2: SGHVS, FQNEAQ.